The present T cell receptor beta chain was sequenced within a study of cytomegalovirus exposure and HLA in healthy donors. General observations from the study: Analyzed later, association rates of TCRs varied across HLA loci, with DRB1 most and HLA-C fewest.

V was clipped by 3 bases and J by 2 bases, with 19 bases between them. Germline values: CDR1 SQVTM, CDR2 ANQGSEA. The CDR3 has 16 residues. Both 60 Vbeta primers and 13 Jbeta primers went into the PCR. Clones were sequenced by immunoSEQ multiplex PCR, and TCRdb holds only the in-frame ones, with some missing. The data hold 180,000 or so clones, with approximately 82% observed a single time. Donors were nominally healthy when sampled, though unrecorded immune exposures were likely. On this clone: The antigen is unknown.

This receptor was taken from a woman between 40 and 55 years old in good health and CMV-seropositive. The J gene is TRBJ1-2, the V gene TRBV29-1, with TRBD1 as a possible D gene (5 bases). The material sequenced was PBMCs. The CDR3 sequence is CSVDGTVGGANYGYTF. In DNA, the CDR3 is TGCAGCGTTGACGGGACCGTAGGAGGGGCCAACTATGGCTACACCTTC.